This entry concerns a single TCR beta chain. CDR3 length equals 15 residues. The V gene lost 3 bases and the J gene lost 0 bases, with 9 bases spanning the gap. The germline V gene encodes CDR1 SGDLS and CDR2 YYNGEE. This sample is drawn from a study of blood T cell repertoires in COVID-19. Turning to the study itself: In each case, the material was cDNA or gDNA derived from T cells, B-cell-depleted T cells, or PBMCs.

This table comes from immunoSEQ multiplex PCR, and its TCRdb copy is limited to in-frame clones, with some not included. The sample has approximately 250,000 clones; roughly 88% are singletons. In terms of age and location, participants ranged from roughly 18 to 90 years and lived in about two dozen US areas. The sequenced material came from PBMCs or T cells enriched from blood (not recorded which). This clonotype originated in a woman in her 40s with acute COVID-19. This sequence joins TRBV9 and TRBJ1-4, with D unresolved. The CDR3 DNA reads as TGTGCCAGCAGCGCTGAGGGAGCAACTAATGAAAAACTGTTTTTT. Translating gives CASSAEGATNEKLFF.